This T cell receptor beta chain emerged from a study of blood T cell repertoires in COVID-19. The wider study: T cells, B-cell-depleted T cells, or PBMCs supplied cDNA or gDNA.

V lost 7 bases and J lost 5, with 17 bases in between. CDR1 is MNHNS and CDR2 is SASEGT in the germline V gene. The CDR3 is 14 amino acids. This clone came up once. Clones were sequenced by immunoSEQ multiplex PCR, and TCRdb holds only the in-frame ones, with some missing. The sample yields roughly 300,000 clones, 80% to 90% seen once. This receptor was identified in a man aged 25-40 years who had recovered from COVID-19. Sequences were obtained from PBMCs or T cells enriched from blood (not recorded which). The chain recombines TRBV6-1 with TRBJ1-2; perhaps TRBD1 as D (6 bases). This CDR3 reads CASTRDTEFYGYTF. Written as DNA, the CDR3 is TGTGCCAGCACCCGGGACACAGAGTTTTATGGCTACACCTTC.